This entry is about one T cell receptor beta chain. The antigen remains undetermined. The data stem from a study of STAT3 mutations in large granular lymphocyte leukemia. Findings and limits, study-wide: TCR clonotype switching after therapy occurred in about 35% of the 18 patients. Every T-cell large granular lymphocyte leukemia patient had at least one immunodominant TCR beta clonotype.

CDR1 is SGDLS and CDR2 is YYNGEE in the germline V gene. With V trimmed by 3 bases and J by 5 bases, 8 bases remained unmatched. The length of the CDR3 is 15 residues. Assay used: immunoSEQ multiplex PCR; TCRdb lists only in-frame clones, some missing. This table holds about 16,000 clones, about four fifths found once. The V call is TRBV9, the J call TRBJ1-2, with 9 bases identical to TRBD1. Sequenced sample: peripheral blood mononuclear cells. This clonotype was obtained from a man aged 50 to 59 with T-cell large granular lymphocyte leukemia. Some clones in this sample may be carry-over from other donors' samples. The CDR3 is CASSGDRDLLYGYTF. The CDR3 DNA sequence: TGTGCCAGCAGCGGGGACAGGGACCTATTGTATGGCTACACCTTC.